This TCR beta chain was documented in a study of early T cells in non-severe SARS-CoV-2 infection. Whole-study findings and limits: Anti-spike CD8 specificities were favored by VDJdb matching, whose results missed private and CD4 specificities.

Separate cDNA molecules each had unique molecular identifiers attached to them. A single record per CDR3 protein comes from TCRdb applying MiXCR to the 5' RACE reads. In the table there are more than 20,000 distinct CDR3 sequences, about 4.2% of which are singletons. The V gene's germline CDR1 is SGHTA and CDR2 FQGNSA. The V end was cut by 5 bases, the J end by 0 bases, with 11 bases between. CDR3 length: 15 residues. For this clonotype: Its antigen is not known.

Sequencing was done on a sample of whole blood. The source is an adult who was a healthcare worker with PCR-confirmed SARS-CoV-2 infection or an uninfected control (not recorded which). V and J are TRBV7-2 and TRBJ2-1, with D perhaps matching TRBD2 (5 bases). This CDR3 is CASSLSAVSYNEQFF. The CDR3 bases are TGTGCCAGCAGCCTTAGCGCGGTCTCCTACAATGAGCAGTTCTTC.